This T cell receptor beta chain was observed in a study of T-cell reconstitution after alpha-beta-depleted transplantation in children. Study-level findings and limits: T-cell counts and diversity at one year following transplant were attributed mainly to newly produced T cells. TCRbeta diversity was high at day 60 in some patients (a result of surviving recipient T cells and thymic progenitors).

Trimming took off 3 bases at V and 5 bases at J, with 13 bases between the two ends. The V gene's germline CDR1 is LGHDT and CDR2 YNNKEL (reference sequence). This CDR3 is built from 14 residues. Construction of the TCRbeta library involved unique molecular identifiers. Using its own MiXCR run on the PCR reads, TCRdb lists one record per CDR3 protein. The sample records some 150,000 distinct CDR3 sequences, roughly 9% being singletons. About this clonotype: Antigen specificity is unknown.

This specimen consisted of PBMCs, mostly from graft donor cells, obtained 180 days after TCRalphabeta/CD19-depleted stem cell transplant. J is TRBJ2-5 and V is TRBV3-1, with D possibly matching TRBD2 (6 bases). The sequence came from a female patient aged 2-9 years who had a stem cell transplant for congenital amegakaryocytic thrombocytopenia, so the T cells may come from the graft donor. CDR3 in amino acids: CASSHRLGSETQYF. The CDR3 DNA reads as TGTGCCAGCAGCCACCGACTAGGAAGCGAGACCCAGTACTTC.